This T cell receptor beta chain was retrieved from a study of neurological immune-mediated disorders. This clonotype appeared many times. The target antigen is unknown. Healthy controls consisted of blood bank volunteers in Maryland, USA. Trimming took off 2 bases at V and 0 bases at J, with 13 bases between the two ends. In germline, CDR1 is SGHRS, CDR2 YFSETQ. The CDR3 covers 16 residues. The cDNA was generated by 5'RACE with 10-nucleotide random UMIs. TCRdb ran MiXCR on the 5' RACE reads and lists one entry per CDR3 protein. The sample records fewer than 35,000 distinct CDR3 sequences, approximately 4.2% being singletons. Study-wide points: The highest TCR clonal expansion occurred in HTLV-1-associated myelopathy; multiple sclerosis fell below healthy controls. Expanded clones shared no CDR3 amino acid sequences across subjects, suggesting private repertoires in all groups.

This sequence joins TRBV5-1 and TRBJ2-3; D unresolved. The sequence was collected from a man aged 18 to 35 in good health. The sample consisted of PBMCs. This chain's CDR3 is CASSLLGRPSTDTQYF. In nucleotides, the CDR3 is TGCGCCAGCAGCTTATTAGGACGGCCTAGCACAGATACGCAGTATTTT.